These 8 T cell receptor beta chains share one sample of origin, sequenced in a study of T-cell reconstitution after alpha-beta-depleted transplantation in children. It was with unique molecular identifiers that the TCRbeta library was prepared. TCRdb reprocessed the PCR reads with MiXCR, giving one entry per CDR3 protein. The data contain fewer than 350,000 distinct CDR3 sequences, 10% of them seen just once; the ten biggest clones take up about 8%. The sequenced sample was PBMCs, obtained before TCRalphabeta/CD19-depleted stem cell transplant. These receptors were collected from a boy less than two years old with acute myeloid leukemia, due to receive a stem cell transplant.

This clonotype was observed many times. The CDR3 DNA is TGTGCCAGCAGTTTTAGCGGGGCCTACTCCTACGAGCAGTACTTC. This translates into CASSFSGAYSYEQYF. The rearrangement uses TRBV12-3 or TRBV12-4 and TRBJ2-7; 8 nucleotides match TRBD2. V shed 3 bases, J shed 0 bases, and the junction held 4 bases outside the gene matches. This CDR3 has 15 residues.

This clonotype was detected ten times or more. The rearrangement uses TRBV5-1 and TRBJ2-2, with 8 bases lining up with TRBD1. Unmatched junction bases numbered 2, after V lost 0 bases and J lost 1 base. The CDR3 totals 16 residues. From germline, CDR1 is SGHRS and CDR2 YFSETQ. The CDR3 protein is CASSLGGQVNTGELFF. The CDR3 coding sequence is TGCGCCAGCAGCTTGGGGGGACAGGTGAACACCGGGGAGCTGTTTTTT.

This clonotype was found many times. The rearrangement uses TRBV7-9 and TRBJ2-3; no definite D call. The germline V and J ends were trimmed by 8 bases and 6 bases, with 9 bases remaining between them. The germline V gene has CDR1 SEHNR and CDR2 FQNEAQ (reference sequence). CDR3 length equals 11 residues. The CDR3: CASGSRDTQYF. CDR3 DNA sequence: TGTGCCAGCGGCTCGAGGGATACGCAGTATTTT.

This clonotype showed up many times. The chain combines TRBV28 with TRBJ2-5, with D unresolved. V was shortened by 5 bases and J by 4 bases, with 11 bases between the two germline ends. The CDR3 has 13 residues. Germline CDR1 reads MDHEN; CDR2 reads SYDVKM. The CDR3 sequence is CASSLAAPETQYF. The CDR3 nucleotides read TGTGCCAGCAGTCTGGCGGCACCAGAGACCCAGTACTTC.

This clonotype was recorded at least ten times. The chain couples TRBV12-3 or TRBV12-4 to TRBJ2-2; D is perhaps TRBD1 (5 bases). The CDR3 extends over 16 amino acids. V lost 0 bases, J lost 3 bases, and 11 bases lay in between. CDR3 in amino acids: CASSLAGQEYTGELFF. DNA of the CDR3: TGTGCCAGCAGTTTAGCGGGGCAGGAATACACCGGGGAGCTGTTTTTT.

The table lists this clonotype with many counts. This sequence joins TRBV20-1 and TRBJ2-3; either TRBD1 or TRBD2 may supply D (5 bases each). From germline, CDR1 is DFQATT and CDR2 SNEGSKA (reference sequence). V gave up 6 bases and J gave up 0 bases, with 16 bases separating them. This CDR3 is built from 15 residues. CDR3 DNA: TGCAGTGCCCTTAGGTGGGGGAGCAGCACAGATACGCAGTATTTT. Translation gives CSALRWGSSTDTQYF.

This chain connects TRBV24-1 to TRBJ2-7; 9 positions match TRBD1. Germline CDR1 and CDR2: KGHDR and SFDVKD. The CDR3 is 15 amino acids. The junction had 10 bases not matched to a gene; V was cut back by 4 bases and J by 7 bases. The CDR3 nucleotides are TGTGCCACCAGTGACCCCCGGACAGGGGCTGAGGAGCAGTACTTC. Translated, it gives CATSDPRTGAEEQYF.

Only a few counts were recorded for this clonotype. The J gene is TRBJ2-3, the V gene TRBV4-3; 10 bases map to TRBD2. CDR1 and CDR2 from the germline V gene are LGHNA and YSLEER. The CDR3 sequence is 17 residues long. V shed 4 bases, J shed 0 bases, and the junction held 7 bases outside the gene matches. CDR3 DNA: TGCGCCAGCAGCCCATCGACTAGCGGGCCTAGCACAGATACGCAGTATTTT. This gives the protein CASSPSTSGPSTDTQYF.